Below are 24 T cell receptor beta chains sequenced from a single sample in a study of T cell responses to AZD1222 COVID-19 vaccine. This table comes from immunoSEQ multiplex PCR, and its TCRdb copy is limited to in-frame clones, with some not included. The sample has about 47,000 clones; approximately 79% are singletons. This material consisted of peripheral blood, taken on day 0 of MenACWY control vaccination. These receptors all come from an adult in good health.

The CDR3 sequence is CSVASGIRDEQFF. In nucleotides, the CDR3 is TGCAGCGTTGCTAGCGGGATACGGGATGAGCAGTTCTTC. The genes are TRBV29-1 and TRBJ2-1, with 9 positions matching TRBD2. Germline-derived CDR1 and CDR2 are SQVTM and ANQGSEA. The length of the CDR3 is 13 residues. Trimming cost V 4 bases and J 8 bases; bases outside gene matches: 6.

V gene TRBV7-9 combines with J gene TRBJ1-5; D unclear. Per the germline V gene, CDR1 is SEHNR and CDR2 is FQNEAQ (reference sequence). The CDR3 is 14 residues long. The germline V and J ends were trimmed by 5 bases and 2 bases, with 10 bases remaining between them. CDR3 DNA sequence: TGTGCCAGCAGCCGGAGTGAAGGCAATCAGCCCCAGCATTTT. It is translated as CASSRSEGNQPQHF.

This rearrangement joins TRBV9 to TRBJ2-1; TRBD2 matches at 14 bases. V shed 4 bases, J shed 7 bases, and the junction held 7 bases outside the gene matches. Germline V CDR1 and CDR2: SGDLS, YYNGEE. The CDR3 is 16 amino acids. The CDR3 sequence is CASSPGTSGSQNEQFF. The CDR3 DNA sequence: TGTGCCAGCAGCCCGGGGACTAGCGGGAGTCAAAATGAGCAGTTCTTC.

The rearrangement joins TRBV5-1 to TRBJ1-2; D not certain. The CDR3 has 13 amino acids. In germline, CDR1 is SGHRS, CDR2 YFSETQ. The V and J ends lost 0 bases and 4 bases respectively, with 7 bases between them. CDR3 amino acids: CASSLGEIYGYTF. The CDR3 nucleotides read TGCGCCAGCAGCTTGGGGGAGATCTATGGCTACACCTTC.

The chain is built from TRBV30 and TRBJ2-1, with a tentative D call TRBD2 (6 bases). The V gene's germline CDR1 is GTSNPN and CDR2 SVGIG (reference sequence). The V end lost 2 bases, the J end lost 4 bases, and 15 bases lay between the germline ends. This CDR3 has 15 amino acids. CDR3 nucleotide sequence: TGTGCCTGGAGTCCCCGTGGAGGGAGTTACAATGAGCAGTTCTTC. It translates to CAWSPRGGSYNEQFF.

V usage is TRBV9 and J usage is TRBJ1-2, with D possibly matching TRBD1 (5 bases). The CDR3 spans 13 residues. The V gene's germline CDR1 is SGDLS and CDR2 YYNGEE. Trimming shortened V by 0 bases and J by 8 bases, and 11 bases separated the two germline ends. The DNA of the CDR3 is TGTGCCAGCAGCGTAGTTGGTGGGACCGGCTACACCTTC. Translated, it gives CASSVVGGTGYTF.

V gene TRBV27 combines with J gene TRBJ1-2, with 7 bases that match TRBD1. The length of the CDR3 is 18 residues. Trimming removed 5 bases from V and 1 base from J; junction bases left unmatched: 16. Germline CDR1 is MNHEY and CDR2 is SMNVEV (reference sequence). The CDR3 DNA reads TGTGCCAGCAGTCCAACTCCTGGACAGGATAGGGGTAACTATGGCTACACCTTC. This codes for CASSPTPGQDRGNYGYTF.

V is TRBV14 and J is TRBJ1-6; 7 bases map to TRBD1. Germline V gene data show CDR1 as SGHDN and CDR2 as FVKESK. Germline trimming cut 7 bases from V and 8 bases from J; bases unmatched to any gene: 11. This CDR3 has 15 amino acids. In DNA, the CDR3 is TGTGCCAGCAATTCAGGGGGACAAGGATATTCACCCCTCCACTTT. It encodes CASNSGGQGYSPLHF.

V is TRBV11-1 and J is TRBJ2-1, with D maybe TRBD1 (6 bases). This CDR3 is built from 16 residues. With 7 bases removed from V and 5 bases from J, the gap between germline ends came to 21 bases. CDR1 and CDR2 (germline): SGHAT, FQDESV (reference sequence). The CDR3 bases are TGTGCCAGCACCGACCAAGTAACAGGGATGGACAATGAGCAGTTCTTC. This encodes CASTDQVTGMDNEQFF.

The chain is built from TRBV2 and TRBJ1-2, with no clear D. Trimming took off 3 bases at V and 6 bases at J, with 17 bases between the two ends. CDR3 length equals 15 residues. Per the germline V gene, CDR1 is SNHLY and CDR2 is FYNNEI. The CDR3 loop reads CASSENAGRRDGYTF. DNA for the CDR3: TGTGCCAGCAGTGAGAACGCGGGCCGTCGGGATGGCTACACCTTC. Complete variable domain (other parts from reference TRBV2 and TRBJ1-2): EPEVTQTPSHQVTQMGQEVILRCVPISNHLYFYWYRQILGQKVEFLVSFYNNEISEKSEIFDDQFSVERPDGSNFTLKIRSTKLEDSAMYFCASSENAGRRDGYTFGSGTRLTVV.

The chain has TRBV5-1 and TRBJ2-2; D ambiguous. Germline loops: CDR1 SGHRS, CDR2 YFSETQ. V lost 4 bases and J lost 0, with 7 bases in between. The CDR3 covers 14 residues. CDR3 region: CASSHDTNTGELFF. In DNA form, the CDR3 reads TGCGCCAGCAGCCACGACACGAACACCGGGGAGCTGTTTTTT.

V is TRBV5-4 and J is TRBJ2-2; 10 bases are a match to TRBD2. The trim removed 4 bases at V and 4 bases at J, leaving 7 bases unmatched. Germline V gives CDR1 SGHNT, CDR2 YYREEE (reference sequence). The CDR3 spans 16 residues. In nucleotides, the CDR3 is TGTGCCAGCAGCGAGCTAGCGGGGGTTCCCACCGGGGAGCTGTTTTTT. Its translation: CASSELAGVPTGELFF.

V and J are TRBV19 and TRBJ2-7, with 10 bases matching TRBD1. Per the germline V gene, CDR1 is LNHDA and CDR2 is SQIVND (reference sequence). Trimming at V came to 5 bases and at J to 2 bases, leaving 9 bases not matched to a gene. CDR3 size: 16 residues. CDR3 bases: TGTGCCAGTAGTCTCCCGGGACAGGGGCCAACCTACGAGCAGTACTTC. This encodes CASSLPGQGPTYEQYF.

This chain connects TRBV6-5 to TRBJ1-5, with D hard to call. V lost 6 bases, J lost 0 bases, and 6 bases lay in between. CDR1 and CDR2 (germline): MNHEY, SVGAGI. This CDR3 has 13 residues. The DNA for the CDR3 is TGTGCCAGCAGGAGTCATAGCAATCAGCCCCAGCATTTT. Its translation is CASRSHSNQPQHF.

This clone was observed once. The chain employs TRBV5-4 and TRBJ1-2; tentatively, D is TRBD1 (5 bases). The CDR3 covers 13 residues. Looked up from germline, CDR1 is SGHNT and CDR2 is YYREEE (reference sequence). V lost 4 bases, J lost 5 bases, and 12 bases lay in between. CDR3 protein: CASSTGVGYGYTF. In nucleotides, the CDR3 is TGTGCCAGCAGCACGGGGGTTGGGTATGGCTACACCTTC.

The chain has TRBV19 and TRBJ1-5; no clear D. The CDR3 consists of 13 residues. Trimming took 4 bases from V and 6 from J, leaving 10 bases between them. Germline V CDR1 and CDR2: LNHDA, SQIVND (reference sequence). The CDR3: CASSTEVRQPQHF. CDR3 DNA: TGTGCCAGTAGTACAGAAGTCCGTCAGCCCCAGCATTTT.

V gene TRBV11-3 combines with J gene TRBJ2-1; no definite D call. This CDR3 contains 12 residues. The V gene's germline CDR1 is SGHNT and CDR2 YENEEA. Between the trimmed V and J ends, which lost 5 bases and 6 bases, there was a span of 8 bases. CDR3 in amino acids: CASSAEFNEQFF. CDR3 in DNA: TGTGCCAGCAGCGCAGAATTCAATGAGCAGTTCTTC.

The genes are TRBV29-1 and TRBJ1-1; possibly TRBD1 for D (5 bases). The CDR3 is 11 amino acids. V shed 2 bases and J shed 10 bases, with 11 bases lying between them. In germline, CDR1 is SQVTM, CDR2 ANQGSEA. The CDR3 DNA reads as TGCAGCGTTGAAACGGGGGGGTCAGCTTTCTTT. This encodes CSVETGGSAFF. The full variable domain, in which reference TRBV29-1 and TRBJ1-1 provide the parts outside the CDR3, is SAVISQKPSRDICQRGTSLTIQCQVDSQVTMMFWYRQQPGQSLTLIATANQGSEATYESGFVIDKFPISRPNLTFSTLTVSNMSPEDSSIYLCSVETGGSAFFGQGTRLTVV.

This clone was seen just once. The chain uses TRBV27 and TRBJ1-6; maybe TRBD1 (5 bases). The CDR3 loop spans 16 amino acids. V dropped 1 base and J dropped 6 bases, with 13 bases sitting between them. From germline, CDR1 is MNHEY and CDR2 SMNVEV (reference sequence). This CDR3 is CASSLWGRLSNSPLHF. The CDR3 DNA reads as TGTGCCAGCAGTTTATGGGGACGGCTCTCTAATTCACCCCTCCACTTT.

The rearrangement joins TRBV28 to TRBJ1-3, with D possibly TRBD1 on 5 matching bases. Looked up from germline, CDR1 is MDHEN and CDR2 is SYDVKM. The CDR3 is 15 residues long. The germline V and J ends were trimmed by 2 bases and 2 bases, with 10 bases remaining between them. The CDR3: CASSLLSRAGNTIYF. The CDR3 coding sequence is TGTGCCAGCAGTTTACTTTCCAGGGCTGGAAACACCATATATTTT.

The count of this clone is one. The chain employs TRBV4-1 and TRBJ2-3; D perhaps matches TRBD1 (7 bases). The germline V gene has CDR1 MGHRA and CDR2 YSYEKL. V was shortened by 7 bases and J by 0 bases, with 14 bases between the two germline ends. The CDR3 has 15 amino acids. The CDR3 loop is CASTTGDFSTDTQYF. The CDR3 DNA follows: TGCGCCAGCACCACAGGGGACTTTAGCACAGATACGCAGTATTTT.

This clone was counted a single time. The gene calls are TRBV14 and TRBJ1-2; possible D gene TRBD1, 5 bases. Germline values: CDR1 SGHDN, CDR2 FVKESK. V dropped 5 bases and J dropped 1 base, with 14 bases sitting between them. This CDR3 contains 15 residues. CDR3 bases: TGTGCCAGCAGCAAGCCGGACACAGTTAACTATGGCTACACCTTC. Its protein is CASSKPDTVNYGYTF.

This chain links TRBV29-1 with TRBJ1-1; TRBD1 agrees at 7 bases. CDR1 and CDR2 from the germline V gene are SQVTM and ANQGSEA. The CDR3 runs 10 residues. The V gene end was trimmed by 7 bases and the J gene end by 9 bases; junction bases not matched to a gene: 5. The CDR3 sequence is CSGYRGQAFF. The CDR3 DNA sequence: TGCAGCGGTTACAGGGGACAAGCTTTCTTT.

The chain links TRBV19 to TRBJ1-5, with D maybe TRBD1 (6 bases). The CDR3 is 15 amino acids. Trimming shortened V by 2 bases and J by 5 bases, and 13 bases separated the two germline ends. CDR1 and CDR2 from the germline V gene are LNHDA and SQIVND (reference sequence). The CDR3 nucleotides read TGTGCCAGTAGTATATCCGGGGGGCGAGATCAGCCCCAGCATTTT. This codes for CASSISGGRDQPQHF.